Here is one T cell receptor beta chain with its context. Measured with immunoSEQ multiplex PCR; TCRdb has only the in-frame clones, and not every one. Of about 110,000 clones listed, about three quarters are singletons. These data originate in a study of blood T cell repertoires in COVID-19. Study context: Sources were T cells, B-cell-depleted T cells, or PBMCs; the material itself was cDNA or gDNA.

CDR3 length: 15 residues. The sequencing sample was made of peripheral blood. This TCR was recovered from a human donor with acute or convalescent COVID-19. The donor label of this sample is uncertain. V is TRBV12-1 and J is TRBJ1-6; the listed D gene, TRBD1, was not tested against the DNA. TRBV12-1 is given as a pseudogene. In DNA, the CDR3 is TGTGCCAGCAGCTTAGGGGACAGGGGGAATTCACCCCTCCACTTT. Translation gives CASSLGDRGNSPLHF.